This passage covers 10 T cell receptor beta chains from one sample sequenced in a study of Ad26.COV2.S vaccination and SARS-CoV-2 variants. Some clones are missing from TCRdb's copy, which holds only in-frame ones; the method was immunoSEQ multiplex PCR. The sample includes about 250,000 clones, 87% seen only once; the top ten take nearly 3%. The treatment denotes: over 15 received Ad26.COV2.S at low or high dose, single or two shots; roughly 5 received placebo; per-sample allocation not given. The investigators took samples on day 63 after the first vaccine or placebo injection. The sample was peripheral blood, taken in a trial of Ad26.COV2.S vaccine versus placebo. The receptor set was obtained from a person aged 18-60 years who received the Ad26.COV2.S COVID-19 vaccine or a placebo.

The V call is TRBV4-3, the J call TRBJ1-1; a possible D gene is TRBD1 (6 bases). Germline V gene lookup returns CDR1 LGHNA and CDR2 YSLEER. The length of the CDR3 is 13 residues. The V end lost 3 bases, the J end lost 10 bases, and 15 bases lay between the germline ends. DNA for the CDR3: TGCGCCAGCAGCCAGCAGGTACCAGGGGTAGCTTTCTTT. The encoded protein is CASSQQVPGVAFF.

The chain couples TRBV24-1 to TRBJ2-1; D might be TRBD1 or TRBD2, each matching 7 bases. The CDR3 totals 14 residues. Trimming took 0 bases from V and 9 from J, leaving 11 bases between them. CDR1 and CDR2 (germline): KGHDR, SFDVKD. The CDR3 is CATSDLGEGAEQFF. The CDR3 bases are TGTGCCACCAGTGATTTGGGGGAGGGGGCTGAGCAGTTCTTC.

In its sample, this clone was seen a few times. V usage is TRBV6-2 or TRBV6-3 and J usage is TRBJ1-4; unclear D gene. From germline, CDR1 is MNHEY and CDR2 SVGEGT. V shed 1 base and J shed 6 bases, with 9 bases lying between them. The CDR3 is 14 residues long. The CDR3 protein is CASSYLAGYEKLFF. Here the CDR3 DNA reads TGTGCCAGCAGTTACTTGGCGGGGTATGAAAAACTGTTTTTT.

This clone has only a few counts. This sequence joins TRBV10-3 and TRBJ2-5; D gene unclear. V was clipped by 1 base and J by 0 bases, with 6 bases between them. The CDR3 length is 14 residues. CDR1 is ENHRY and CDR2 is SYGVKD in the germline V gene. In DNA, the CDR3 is TGTGCCATCAGTGAGTACGTGGACCAAGAGACCCAGTACTTC. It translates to CAISEYVDQETQYF.

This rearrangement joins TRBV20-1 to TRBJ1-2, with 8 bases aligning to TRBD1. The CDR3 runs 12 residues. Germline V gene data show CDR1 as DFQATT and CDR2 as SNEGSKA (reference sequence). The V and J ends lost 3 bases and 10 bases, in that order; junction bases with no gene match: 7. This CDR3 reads CSASSLRGHYTF. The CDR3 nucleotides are TGCAGTGCTAGTTCTCTCAGGGGGCACTACACCTTC.

The CDR3 nucleotides are TGCGCCAGCAGCTTGGCCCCGGGGACGGCGGGCGAGCAGTACTTC. It is translated as CASSLAPGTAGEQYF. The chain employs TRBV5-1 and TRBJ2-7; D possibly uses TRBD1 or TRBD2 (5 bases each). With 0 bases removed from V and 6 bases from J, the gap between germline ends came to 16 bases. Germline CDR1 is SGHRS and CDR2 is YFSETQ. CDR3 length: 15 residues.

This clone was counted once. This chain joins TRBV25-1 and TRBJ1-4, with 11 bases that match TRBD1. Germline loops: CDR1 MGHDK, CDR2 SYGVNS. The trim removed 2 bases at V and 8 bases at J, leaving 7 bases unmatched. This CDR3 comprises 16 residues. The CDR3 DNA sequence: TGTGCCAGCAGTGAAGCGGGACAGGGGGGGAGGGAAAAACTGTTTTTT. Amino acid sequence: CASSEAGQGGREKLFF.

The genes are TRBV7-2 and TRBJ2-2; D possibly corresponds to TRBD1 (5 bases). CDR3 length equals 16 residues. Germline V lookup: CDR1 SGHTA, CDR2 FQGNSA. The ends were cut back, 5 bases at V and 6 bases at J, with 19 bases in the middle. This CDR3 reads CASSPGRWGLAGELFF. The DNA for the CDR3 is TGTGCCAGCAGCCCCGGACGGTGGGGCTTGGCCGGGGAGCTGTTTTTT. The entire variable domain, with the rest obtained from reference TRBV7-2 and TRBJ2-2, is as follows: GAGVSQSPSNKVTEKGKDVELRCDPISGHTALYWYRQSLGQGLEFLIYFQGNSAPDKSGLPSDRFSAERTGGSVSTLTIQRTQQEDSAVYLCASSPGRWGLAGELFFGEGSRLTVL.

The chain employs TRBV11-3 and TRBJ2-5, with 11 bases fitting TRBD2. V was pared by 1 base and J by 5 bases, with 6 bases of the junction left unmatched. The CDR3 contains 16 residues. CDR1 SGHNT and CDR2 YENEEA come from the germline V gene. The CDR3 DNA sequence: TGTGCCAGCAGCTTAGTAGCGGGAGGGCCAGTTGAGACCCAGTACTTC. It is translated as CASSLVAGGPVETQYF.

The CDR3 nucleotides read TGTGCCAGCAAAGGGGAGAGCTCCTACAATGAGCAGTTCTTC. Encoded protein: CASKGESSYNEQFF. The chain employs TRBV6-5 and TRBJ2-1; D assignment may be TRBD1 or TRBD2 (5 bases each). Trimming left V 7 bases short and J 0 bases short, with 10 bases between. From germline, CDR1 is MNHEY and CDR2 SVGAGI. CDR3 length equals 14 residues.